The source of this T cell receptor (beta chain) is a study of shared clonotypes between healthy human individuals (dated by TCRdb to about 2020). Context from the whole study: Two women and a few men aged 18 to 49 years were included in the cohort. For each donor, CD4 naive and CD4 memory were each run on three plates, CD8 naive on two plates, and CD8 memory on one plate. Blood TCR repertoires of roughly five healthy adults were deeply sequenced to estimate repertoire size and the extent of clonotype sharing between individuals. To increase sequencing depth and limit assay-specific biases, different laboratories used diverse techniques to prepare libraries and sequence TCR repertoires. Each donor's leukapheresis produced roughly between roughly 0.85 and 9 billion PBMCs.

In regard to this clone: Its target antigen remains unknown. Per-nucleotide qualities are absent, and no much larger clonotype sits a single base away.

Broad study findings and their caveats: Sampling was restricted to blood, and TCR repertoires in tissues likely differ from the TCR repertoires found in blood. Pairwise subsampling led to the expectation that sequencing depth would affect the degree of clonotype sharing among donors. Rarefaction of sorted-subset datasets indicated incomplete sequencing despite the large sequencing depth. The small number of donors limited the genetic and exposure-history diversity represented. Estimated clonotype richness was generally larger for naive than for memory subsets. When a handful of donors were compared, the shared fraction of clonotypes was 5% to 6.5% for naive CD4, 3.5% to 4% for naive CD8, 2.3% for memory CD4, and less than 0.45% for memory CD8. Higher generation probabilities were observed for clonotypes shared by all four sorted-subset donors than for non-shared clonotypes.

CD8 naive samples consisted of CD45RO-negative cells that were positively selected for CCR7, yielding a CD45RA+CCR7+ population without TemRA cells. The donors were healthy, HIV-negative adults who had no recently reported acute infections or vaccinations. Every donor was a Caucasian adult living in Nashville, Tennessee, USA. After blood collection by leukapheresis, PBMCs were isolated using Ficoll-Histopaque density gradient centrifugation and then cryopreserved in the vapor phase of liquid nitrogen. Analytical flow cytometry was used to check the purity and quantity of each magnetically sorted T cell population. From each sorted fraction, genomic DNA was isolated and quantified by UV absorbance on a Nanodrop 2000c. Relative to germline, V is 6 bases shorter and J is 0 bases shorter, with 5 bases between their ends. The CDR3, cysteine through phenylalanine, is 13 amino acids long. The sequence is cut down to CDR3 DNA, 39 bases in frame from base 1. The germline V gene (reference sequence) sets CDR1 to MNHEY and CDR2 to SMNVEV.

Using the deep immunoSEQ assay, TCR CDR3 regions were amplified from genomic DNA by multiplex PCR. Extracted genomic DNA from each cell subset was distributed evenly across all wells of several immunoSEQ 96-well plates, and each plate was treated as a replicate. For sorted subsets, each replicate PCR was loaded with roughly 190 ng genomic DNA, equivalent to 30,000 or so T cell genomes. The purified libraries were quantified using a Qubit 3.0 fluorometer, sized with a Bioanalyzer 2100, and then quantified again using the KAPA Library Quantification kit. A separate single-read 150-cycle Illumina NextSeq 550 flow cell was used to sequence each immunoSEQ 96-well plate. The study's processing was this. Because the immunoSEQ output held only junctional sequences and lacked quality scores, the filtering could not match the filtering applied to full-length reads. To assign V/J genes and CDR3, sequences were annotated against IMGT germline references using PyIR, a Python wrapper for IgBLAST v1.9. Reads were removed for weak V/J assignments (E-value above 1e-6), missing CDR3, stop codons, out-of-frame junctions, or ambiguous translated residues. A V3J clonotype was defined by an identical inferred V gene, J gene, and CDR3 amino acid sequence. Percentage overlap between repertoires was computed as shared unique clonotypes divided by the size of the smaller repertoire. Three approaches were used to assess repertoire richness: RTK rarefaction, the Chao1 estimator, and Recon v2.1 estimates of unobserved clonotypes. Generation probabilities for all TCRbeta clonotypes obtained by the gDNA method from a handful of donors were computed using OLGA. TCRdb carries this immuneACCESS record with in-frame sequences only. Its versions omit some clonotypes, under half of them owing to an unresolved V gene in the studies checked, with the rest unexplained. The V and J calls and clone size are taken from that table; D and trimming were inferred from the DNA. The table for this sample lists a few million clones; just under 95% of them were counted only once. The top ten hold less than 2% of the sample.

The sequence links TRBV27 to TRBJ2-2; confidence is insufficient to name the D gene. Sequences were obtained from naive CD8+ T cells from PBMCs. The sample's cell subset or site label, in plain terms: CD45RA+CCR7+. This receptor was obtained from a man between 18 and 35 years old in good health. Some clones in this sample may be carry-over from other donors' samples. CDR3 protein: CASRTPNTGELFF. The sequenced DNA: TGTGCCAGCAGGACACCGAACACCGGGGAGCTGTTTTTT.